Given below is one TCR beta chain in context. Its antigen is still unknown. The data were taken from a study of shared clonotypes between healthy human individuals. Study results and limitations: Naive CD4 clonotypes were shared across several donors at about 5%. Sampling involved blood alone; tissue repertoires likely differ.

V dropped 10 bases and J dropped 9 bases, with 16 bases sitting between them. The germline V gene encodes CDR1 ENHRY and CDR2 SYGVKD. The length of the CDR3 is 13 residues. Sequencing used immunoSEQ multiplex PCR; TCRdb keeps in-frame clones, though not all of them. The repertoire holds more than 2 million clones, with approximately 95% as singletons. This sequence was found in a man between 18 and 29 years old in good health. V and J are TRBV10-3 and TRBJ1-6, with D possibly matching TRBD1 (5 bases). The specimen sequenced was naive CD4+ T cells sorted from blood. Subset reported: CD45RA+ positively selected. CDR3 bases: TGTGCCACGCACCCCGGGGGGGTTTCACCCCTCCACTTT. This codes for CATHPGGVSPLHF.